These T cell receptor beta chains were read from a single sample in a study of beta chain features in type 1 diabetes. Repertoires were generated with immunoSEQ multiplex PCR, while TCRdb's copy carries only in-frame clones and drops some. The sample consists of 350,000 to 450,000 clones, more than 13% of them appearing once. The sequencing sample was made of naive CD4+ T cells from blood. The source of these receptors is a woman between 18 and 29 years old in good health. The CDR3 runs from the conserved cysteine through the conserved F or W. Fields, in order: V gene, clone size, D gene, J gene, CDR3 DNA, CDR3 protein. D genes are given only for firm matches. Clone size is not always given. Where it is, it says once, few, many or a class for expanded clones.

>TRBV29-1|few|.|TRBJ1-3
TGCAGCGTGGAGATCCGGAGACAGCCAGGAAACACCATATATTTT
CSVEIRRQPGNTIYF
>TRBV5-4|few|TRBD2|TRBJ2-5
TGTGCCAGCAGAAGACTAGCGGGCAACCAAGAGACCCAGTACTTC
CASRRLAGNQETQYF
>TRBV7-2|few|.|TRBJ2-1
TGTGCCAGCAGCTTAATCGCGGGAAGCTACAATGAGCAGTTCTTC
CASSLIAGSYNEQFF
>TRBV29-1|.|TRBD1|TRBJ2-5
TGCAGCGTCTCCTGGACAGGGGTCCAAGAGACCCAGTACTTC
CSVSWTGVQETQYF
>TRBV5-1|.|TRBD1|TRBJ2-3
TGCGCCAGCAGCTCTCAGGGGGCAGATACGCAGTATTTT
CASSSQGADTQYF
>TRBV29-1|few|.|TRBJ1-2
TGCAGCGTTGAAGGGCAGGGGAAAATCGGCTACACCTTC
CSVEGQGKIGYTF
>TRBV4-1|.|TRBD2|TRBJ2-1
TGCGCCAGCAGCTCAGTGGCTAGCGGGAGGCCTTACAATGAGCAGTTCTTC
CASSSVASGRPYNEQFF
>TRBV7-8|few|TRBD1|TRBJ1-5
TGTGCCAGCAGCGTTCGACAGGGCGGACAGCCCCAGCATTTT
CASSVRQGGQPQHF
>TRBV29-1|few|.|TRBJ2-5
TGCAGCGTCCAGGGGACGCAAGAGACCCAGTACTTC
CSVQGTQETQYF
>TRBV10-3|few|TRBD1|TRBJ1-5
TGTGCCATCAGCCCTACAGGGGGCTACAATCAGCCCCAGCATTTT
CAISPTGGYNQPQHF
>TRBV12-2|.|.|TRBJ1-5
TGTGCAAGTCGCTTATCCCCCCAGGGGGCACAAAGCAATCAGCCCCAGCATTTT
CASRLSPQGAQSNQPQHF
>TRBV27|few|.|TRBJ1-2
TGTGCCAGCAGTTTGTCGACCCATGTGAGGGGCTACACCTTC
CASSLSTHVRGYTF
>TRBV19|.|TRBD1|TRBJ2-1
TGTGCCAGTAGTCTTACGAGACAGGGAAACAATAAGCAGTTCTTC
CASSLTRQGNNKQFF
>TRBV2|.|.|TRBJ2-1
TGTGCCAGCAGCCCATCGGCGGTGGAGACCTACAATGAGCAGTTCTTC
CASSPSAVETYNEQFF
>TRBV7-9|few|.|TRBJ2-7
TGTGCCAGCAGCTTCGGAGTCTCCTACGAGCAGTACTTC
CASSFGVSYEQYF
>TRBV5-6|few|.|TRBJ2-7
TGTGCCAGCAGCTTGTATTCAGGGGTCTCCTACGAGCAGTACTTC
CASSLYSGVSYEQYF
>TRBV7-7|few|.|TRBJ2-5
TGTGCCAGCAGCTTAGCCAGCGGGCAAGAGACCCAGTACTTC
CASSLASGQETQYF